This T cell receptor (beta chain) appears in the sequencing data of a study of T cells expressing NK-cell markers. Germline CDR1 and CDR2: DFQATT and SNEGSKA (reference sequence). The CDR3 covers 15 residues. Scientists made TCR beta cDNA using 5'RACE template switching with UMIs. With the 5' RACE reads reprocessed, TCRdb shows one record per CDR3 protein and no DNA. The sample holds approximately 380,000 distinct CDR3 sequences. The TCR was taken from a man aged 18 to 69 in good health. The sequenced sample was blood T cells: a sorted CD56 or NKG2C T cell subset, CD4+ or CD8+ T cells, or bulk PBMC T cells (not recorded which). The V gene is TRBV20-1, the J gene TRBJ2-1; TCRdb names TRBD2, which stays unverified in the absence of DNA. The CDR3: CSASLRQGVILEQFF.